These 9 T cell receptor beta chains came from one sample sequenced in a study of spatial heterogeneity in lung cancer. Study-level points and caveats: The study found that expanded intratumoral alpha and beta TCR counts tracked tumor mutation counts.

No antigens are known for them. Stated time point: sample taken at primary tumor resection. TCRdb re-analysed the 5' RACE reads in MiXCR, keeping a single row per CDR3 protein. Of roughly 7,100 distinct CDR3 sequences listed, under 15% were seen once; the top ten hold under 9.5%. Material: lung tumor tissue, obtained at surgery. All receptors come from a male donor with early-stage non-small cell lung cancer.

This clonotype is medium-sized (0.01 to 0.1%). This beta chain is a stray read from a library made for alpha chains; its abundance is not meaningful. The CDR3 loop reads CASIGREVNTGELFF. CDR3 DNA: TGTGCCAGTATCGGCAGGGAAGTCAACACCGGGGAGCTGTTTTTT. This chain uses TRBV19 with TRBJ2-2, with a possible D match to TRBD1 (5 bases). The V gene's germline CDR1 is LNHDA and CDR2 SQIVND (reference sequence). The V gene lost 7 bases and the J gene lost 2 bases, with 14 bases spanning the gap. The CDR3 consists of 15 residues.

By share, this clonotype ranks as medium-sized (0.01 to 0.1%). A library made for alpha chains picked up this beta chain off target, so its size means little. The V and J genes are TRBV24-1 and TRBJ2-7; no clear D. Deletions cut 1 base from V and 6 bases from J, with 3 bases between. Germline V CDR1 and CDR2: KGHDR, SFDVKD. The CDR3 loop spans 11 amino acids. Here the CDR3 reads CATSDLSEQYF. In DNA, the CDR3 is TGTGCCACCAGTGATTTAAGCGAGCAGTACTTC.

In its sample, this clonotype ranks as medium-sized. Found in a library prepared for alpha chains, this beta chain is an off-target read, and its abundance has little meaning. The chain has TRBV5-5 and TRBJ1-5; D is unclear. From germline, CDR1 is SGHKS and CDR2 YYEKEE (reference sequence). V was cut by 0 bases and J by 7 bases, with 11 bases left in between. The CDR3 sequence is 14 residues long. CDR3 nucleotides: TGTGCCAGCAGCTTGGTCCAGGTGGGGCAGCCCCAGCATTTT. Encoded protein: CASSLVQVGQPQHF.

This clonotype came up many times. This beta chain came through as a stray read in a library set up for alpha chains, and its size says little. The chain employs TRBV7-3 and TRBJ2-7, with D perhaps matching TRBD1 or TRBD2 (5 bases each). CDR3 size: 14 residues. V lost 5 bases and J 1 base, leaving 12 bases between the germline ends. CDR1 is SGHTA, CDR2 FQGTGA, per germline. The CDR3 DNA reads TGTGCCAGCAGCCCCCGGGACGGTTCCTACGAGCAGTACTTC. Its translation is CASSPRDGSYEQYF.

This clonotype was observed many times. A library prepared for alpha chains yielded this beta chain as an off-target read; its size is of little meaning. The V and J genes are TRBV18 and TRBJ1-4; D remains ambiguous. Per the germline V gene, CDR1 is KGHSH and CDR2 is LQKENI. The length of the CDR3 is 15 residues. Trimming removed 2 bases from V and 8 bases from J, with 15 bases in between. CDR3 nucleotides: TGTGCCAGCTCACCAGGAGGAGTAATAGGCGAAAAACTGTTTTTT. Amino acids: CASSPGGVIGEKLFF.

In its sample, this clonotype was seen many times. A library prepared for alpha chains yielded this beta chain as an off-target read; its size is of little meaning. For the CDR3, the DNA is TGTGCCAGCAGCTTAGATTCCGTGGAGCAGGGTCGGCAGTTCTTC. As protein: CASSLDSVEQGRQFF. The chain carries TRBV7-2 and TRBJ2-1, with D possibly being TRBD1 (5 bases). V was cut by 1 base and J by 12 bases, with 19 bases left in between. The CDR3 runs 15 residues. Germline CDR1 is SGHTA and CDR2 is FQGNSA. Supplemented by reference TRBV7-2 and TRBJ2-1, the full variable domain reads GAGVSQSPSNKVTEKGKDVELRCDPISGHTALYWYRQSLGQGLEFLIYFQGNSAPDKSGLPSDRFSAERTGGSVSTLTIQRTQQEDSAVYLCASSLDSVEQGRQFFGPGTRLTVL.

To note about this clonotype: This beta chain lies outside the target of a library built for alpha chains; its clone size means little. This chain connects TRBV28 to TRBJ2-7; no clear D. This CDR3 is 12 amino acids long. CDR1 MDHEN and CDR2 SYDVKM come from the germline V gene. Trimming removed 6 bases from V and 3 bases from J, with 9 bases in between. The CDR3 is CASRSPFYEQYF. The CDR3 region has the DNA TGTGCCAGCAGGTCTCCTTTCTACGAGCAGTACTTC.

This clonotype was seen ten or more times. At one boundary the junction diverges from the germline segment, which might be a read error. This beta chain turned up in a library designed for alpha chains; as an off-target read, its abundance says little. The rearrangement joins TRBV10-3 to TRBJ2-2; D remains unclear. Germline V gene lookup returns CDR1 ENHRY and CDR2 SYGVKD. The CDR3 loop spans 11 amino acids. CDR3 sequence reads: CTISSYPVLFF. CDR3 in DNA: TGTACCATCAGTTCTTACCCTGTGCTGTTTTTT.

Notes on this clonotype: The junction differs from germline at one of its ends, possibly a read error. The library was built for alpha chains, so this beta chain is an off-target read and its size means little. This chain links TRBV7-7 with TRBJ2-5; D not resolved. CDR1 is SSHAT and CDR2 is FNYEAQ in the germline V gene (reference sequence). This CDR3 comprises 14 residues. The CDR3: CASSLAGSEETQYF. The CDR3 DNA reads TGTGCTAGCAGCTTAGCCGGTTCCGAAGAGACCCAGTACTTC.